A selection of T cell receptor beta chains follows, all from one sample in a study of T cell responses to AZD1222 COVID-19 vaccine. Data came from immunoSEQ multiplex PCR; TCRdb stores just in-frame clones and leaves some out. This sample has about 120,000 clones, with 90% to 95% found just once. The sequencing used peripheral blood, collected 28 days after the second AZD1222 dose. The receptors were gathered from an adult who received the AZD1222 COVID-19 vaccine. Both conserved end residues are part of each CDR3. D genes are given only for firm matches. Clone size appears in some rows only: once, few, many, or a class for an expanded clone.

v_gene	d_gene	j_gene	abundance	len	CDR3nt	CDR3aa
TRBV5-1	-	TRBJ1-4	-	14	TGCGCCAGCAGTCTCGATCGAGGGAATGAAAAACTGTTTTTT	CASSLDRGNEKLFF
TRBV1	-	TRBJ2-7	few	17	TGCACCAGCAGCCAAGATCTCGGGACTAGCGCGGGCTACGAGCAGTACTTC	CTSSQDLGTSAGYEQYF
TRBV4-3	-	TRBJ2-5	-	15	TGCGCCAGCAGCCAAAATCCGGGCGCTCAAGAGACCCAGTACTTC	CASSQNPGAQETQYF
TRBV9	-	TRBJ2-2	-	15	TGTGCCAGCAGCGTAGTGATGGCTTCTACCGGGGAGCTGTTTTTT	CASSVVMASTGELFF
TRBV29-1	-	TRBJ2-5	-	12	TGCAGCGCGAGGGGCCCCGGCGAGACCCAGTACTTC	CSARGPGETQYF
TRBV7-2	-	TRBJ1-2	-	12	TGTGCCAGCAGCCCCCATCAAGGTGGCTACACCTTC	CASSPHQGGYTF
TRBV6-2/TRBV6-3	TRBD2	TRBJ2-1	-	18	TGTGCCAGCAGTTACTTTGGGGCTAGCGGGGGGGCCGCCAATGAGCAGTTCTTC	CASSYFGASGGAANEQFF
TRBV15	-	TRBJ2-2	once	15	TGTGCCACCAGCAGGCTCCAGGGTCCCACCGGGGAGCTGTTTTTT	CATSRLQGPTGELFF
TRBV5-6	-	TRBJ2-7	once	14	TGTGCCAGCAGCCCGATAGGGACAACTTACGAGCAGTACTTC	CASSPIGTTYEQYF
TRBV15	TRBD1	TRBJ2-7	-	15	TGTGCCACCAGCAGAGCCGACCGACAGGGGCGCGAGCAGTACTTC	CATSRADRQGREQYF
TRBV7-9	-	TRBJ1-1	-	15	TGTGCCAGCAGCTTAGAGGCAGGATCGAACACTGAAGCTTTCTTT	CASSLEAGSNTEAFF
TRBV14	-	TRBJ1-3	-	13	TGTGCCAGCAGCCCGGTGGGGGGAAACACCATATATTTT	CASSPVGGNTIYF
TRBV27	TRBD1	TRBJ1-4	-	15	TGTGCCAGCAGTTTATCTTACAGGGGGAATGAAAAACTGTTTTTT	CASSLSYRGNEKLFF
TRBV29-1	-	TRBJ1-1	-	13	TGCAGCGTTGTCAGGGCCGAGAACACTGAAGCTTTCTTT	CSVVRAENTEAFF
TRBV5-8	-	TRBJ2-5	-	13	TGTGCCAGCAGCTTGGGTCGTCAAGAGACCCAGTACTTC	CASSLGRQETQYF
TRBV11-2	-	TRBJ2-7	-	14	TGTGCCAGCAGCTTAAGTGCAGGGGTGGTCGAGCAGTACTTC	CASSLSAGVVEQYF
TRBV7-9	-	TRBJ1-6	-	15	TGTGCCAGCAGCCTGGACCTGACCCCTGATTCACCCCTCCACTTT	CASSLDLTPDSPLHF
TRBV6-1	-	TRBJ1-1	-	15	TGTGCCAGCAGTGAAGTCGGAGGGACGAACACTGAAGCTTTCTTT	CASSEVGGTNTEAFF
TRBV7-2	-	TRBJ1-1	-	15	TGTGCCAGCAGCTTAGCAGGGGGAATGAACACTGAAGCTTTCTTT	CASSLAGGMNTEAFF
TRBV29-1	-	TRBJ1-4	-	13	TGCAGCGTCTCAGGCGCACTTTCGGAAAAACTGTTTTTT	CSVSGALSEKLFF
TRBV7-2	-	TRBJ1-4	once	15	TGTGCCAGCAGCTTAGGCGGGGGGAAGGTTGAAAAACTGTTTTTT	CASSLGGGKVEKLFF
TRBV6-5	-	TRBJ2-3	-	12	TGTGCCAGCAGTTTCAGCACAGATACGCAGTATTTT	CASSFSTDTQYF
TRBV2	-	TRBJ2-5	-	12	TGTGCCAGCAACCGGCTGCGAGAGACCCAGTACTTC	CASNRLRETQYF
TRBV29-1	TRBD1	TRBJ1-2	-	13	TGCAGCGTCTCAGGGGGCCTCGACTATGGCTACACCTTC	CSVSGGLDYGYTF
TRBV5-1	TRBD2	TRBJ2-2	-	17	TGCGCCAGCAGCTTGTTCCTAGCGGGGACGAACACCGGGGAGCTGTTTTTT	CASSLFLAGTNTGELFF
TRBV7-9	-	TRBJ1-4	-	17	TGTGCCAGCAGCCCCCTCCCATTGGCCCAGGGCAATGAAAAACTGTTTTTT	CASSPLPLAQGNEKLFF
TRBV6-2/TRBV6-3	-	TRBJ1-4	-	15	TGTGCCAGCAGTTACCGGAGGACAGCTAATGAAAAACTGTTTTTT	CASSYRRTANEKLFF
TRBV19	-	TRBJ2-4	-	18	TGTGCCAGTAGTATACAACGTCCGCAGCCCGGGGCCCAAAACATTCAGTACTTC	CASSIQRPQPGAQNIQYF
TRBV5-1	-	TRBJ2-5	-	13	TGCGCCAGCAGCTTGAGGTTTCAAGAGACCCAGTACTTC	CASSLRFQETQYF